The 20 T cell receptor beta chains in this list originate from one sample, sequenced in a study of blood T cell repertoires in COVID-19. Clones were read by immunoSEQ multiplex PCR, and TCRdb kept only the in-frame ones, dropping some. The sample shows 65,000 to 90,000 clones, roughly four fifths of them seen only once. The source material was peripheral blood. The receptor source for this set is a man in his 60s with acute or convalescent COVID-19.

This rearrangement joins TRBV2 to TRBJ2-5; D possibly corresponds to TRBD2 (5 bases). The V gene lost 1 base and the J gene lost 9 bases, with 15 bases spanning the gap. Looked up from germline, CDR1 is SNHLY and CDR2 is FYNNEI. The CDR3 sequence is 14 residues long. The CDR3 nucleotides read TGTGCCAGCAGTGAAGGGAGCGGCCAGAGGGCCCAGTACTTC. Its translation: CASSEGSGQRAQYF.

The gene calls are TRBV15 and TRBJ2-4; possibly TRBD2 for D (6 bases). V was clipped by 4 bases and J by 7 bases, with 20 bases between them. Looked up from germline, CDR1 is LNHNV and CDR2 is YYDKDF (reference sequence). There are 16 residues in the CDR3. The CDR3 sequence is CATSIGPPGEGNIQYF. CDR3 nucleotide sequence: TGTGCCACCAGCATCGGCCCCCCGGGAGAGGGGAACATTCAGTACTTC.

The genes are TRBV14 and TRBJ2-2; D is unresolved. Trimming removed 0 bases at V and 1 base at J, with 6 bases between. CDR3 size: 15 residues. Per the germline V gene, CDR1 is SGHDN and CDR2 is FVKESK. The CDR3 nucleotides read TGTGCCAGCAGCCAAGAGCGAGTGAACACCGGGGAGCTGTTTTTT. Protein product: CASSQERVNTGELFF.

The sample holds one count of this clone. V and J are TRBV5-8 and TRBJ1-5, with D possibly being TRBD1 (6 bases). In germline, CDR1 is SGHTS, CDR2 YDEGEE. The V end lost 4 bases, the J end lost 3 bases, and 11 bases lay between the germline ends. The CDR3 loop spans 14 amino acids. This chain's CDR3 is CASSRQGNNQPQHF. The CDR3 region has the DNA TGTGCCAGCAGCCGGCAGGGGAACAATCAGCCCCAGCATTTT.

The rearrangement joins TRBV2 to TRBJ1-6; D is undetermined. The CDR3 spans 13 residues. V lost 8 bases and J 9 bases, leaving 14 bases between the germline ends. The germline V gene encodes CDR1 SNHLY and CDR2 FYNNEI. This CDR3 is CASFGNEGSPLHF. CDR3 in DNA: TGTGCCAGCTTCGGGAACGAAGGTTCACCCCTCCACTTT.

The chain has TRBV19 and TRBJ1-6; no firm D call. Germline CDR1 reads LNHDA; CDR2 reads SQIVND (reference sequence). This CDR3 is 14 amino acids long. The ends were cut back, 4 bases at V and 13 bases at J, with 17 bases in the middle. CDR3: CASSTEDLSNPLHF. In DNA, the CDR3 is TGTGCCAGTAGTACCGAGGATCTCTCGAACCCCCTCCACTTT.

The chain recombines TRBV27 with TRBJ1-6, with D perhaps matching TRBD1 (5 bases). CDR1 is MNHEY and CDR2 is SMNVEV in the germline V gene (reference sequence). V lost 5 bases, J lost 10 bases, and 18 bases lay in between. The CDR3 sequence is 15 residues long. In DNA form, the CDR3 reads TGTGCCAGCAGTCCCTCGGGAGGGGAGAGGTCACCCCTCCACTTT. Amino acids: CASSPSGGERSPLHF.

Written as DNA, the CDR3 is TGTGCCAGCAGCCAAGTAGCGGGGGGCACCAAAAACATTCAGTACTTC. This translates into CASSQVAGGTKNIQYF. V is TRBV3-1 (or the pseudogene TRBV3-2) and J is TRBJ2-4; 10 bases are shared with TRBD2. There are 16 residues in the CDR3. CDR1 and CDR2 (germline): LGHDT, YNNKEL (reference sequence). J gave up 2 bases and V 1 base, and 2 bases lay outside the gene matches.

This clone was seen only a few times. The chain has TRBV30 and TRBJ1-1, with D perhaps TRBD1 (5 bases). Germline V lookup: CDR1 GTSNPN, CDR2 SVGIG (reference sequence). The V end was cut by 2 bases, the J end by 1 base, with 8 bases between. The CDR3 contains 13 residues. The CDR3, as DNA: TGTGCCTGGAGTAGGGGTTCGAACACTGAAGCTTTCTTT. Translated: CAWSRGSNTEAFF.

The chain carries TRBV2 and TRBJ2-6; 10 nucleotides agree with TRBD1. Germline CDR1 and CDR2: SNHLY and FYNNEI. CDR3 length equals 15 residues. Trimming cost V 8 bases and J 4 bases; bases outside gene matches: 5. CDR3 DNA sequence: TGTGCCAGCCGGGGACAGGGGAGCGGGGCCAACGTCCTGACTTTC. It codes for CASRGQGSGANVLTF.

CDR3 protein: CASSSFGGGNQPQHF. For the CDR3, the DNA is TGTGCCAGCAGCTCTTTCGGGGGGGGCAATCAGCCCCAGCATTTT. This chain uses TRBV7-2 with TRBJ1-5, with a tentative D call TRBD1 (5 bases). V was shortened by 4 bases and J by 2 bases, with 12 bases between the two germline ends. This CDR3 spans 15 amino acids. Germline-derived CDR1 and CDR2 are SGHTA and FQGNSA.

This chain connects TRBV5-1 to TRBJ1-4; perhaps TRBD1 as D (5 bases). The CDR3 has 14 residues. V was pared by 2 bases and J by 0 bases, with 5 bases between. CDR1 SGHRS and CDR2 YFSETQ come from the germline V gene. CDR3 nucleotides: TGCGCCAGCAGCTTAGGGGCAACTAATGAAAAACTGTTTTTT. Amino acids: CASSLGATNEKLFF.

The chain recombines TRBV9 with TRBJ2-2; 9 positions match TRBD2. Looked up from germline, CDR1 is SGDLS and CDR2 is YYNGEE. V shed 1 base, J shed 1 base, and the junction held 14 bases outside the gene matches. The CDR3 has 20 residues. This CDR3 reads CASSVTSGLNTRMNTGELFF. CDR3 DNA: TGTGCCAGCAGCGTAACTAGCGGGCTGAATACGCGAATGAACACCGGGGAGCTGTTTTTT.

This clone occurred once. The V and J genes are TRBV28 and TRBJ1-1; D is ambiguous. V gave up 9 bases and J gave up 1 base, with 12 bases separating them. Looked up from germline, CDR1 is MDHEN and CDR2 is SYDVKM. This CDR3 comprises 13 residues. CDR3 sequence reads: CASNEHQNTEAFF. DNA of the CDR3: TGTGCCAGTAACGAACACCAGAACACTGAAGCTTTCTTT.

The genes are TRBV5-1 and TRBJ2-1; 8 bases fit TRBD2. J was trimmed by 6 bases and V by 7 bases; bases with no gene match: 12. The CDR3 contains 15 residues. Germline V CDR1 and CDR2: SGHRS, YFSETQ. CDR3: CASGPMLAGPNEQFF. The CDR3 DNA follows: TGCGCCAGCGGACCGATGCTAGCGGGCCCCAATGAGCAGTTCTTC.

The CDR3 region has the DNA TGTGCCAGCACGGACAGGCCCACCGGGGAGCTGTTTTTT. This encodes CASTDRPTGELFF. The genes are TRBV28 and TRBJ2-2, with 7 bases aligning to TRBD1. The germline CDR1 and CDR2 sequences are MDHEN and SYDVKM. Trimming cost V 7 bases and J 4 bases; bases outside gene matches: 3. This CDR3 is built from 13 residues.

The table lists this clone with a few counts. The chain uses TRBV11-2 and TRBJ2-3; D possibly corresponds to TRBD2 (7 bases). V was pared by 10 bases and J by 2 bases, with 16 bases between. The germline V gene encodes CDR1 SGHAT and CDR2 FQNNGV. CDR3 size: 14 residues. CDR3 in DNA: TGTGCCACCTCCCGCGGGGGCCTCACAGATACGCAGTATTTT. It is translated as CATSRGGLTDTQYF.

This chain joins TRBV7-9 and TRBJ1-6; 7 nucleotides align to TRBD1. Per germline, CDR1 SEHNR and CDR2 FQNEAQ (reference sequence). V lost 5 bases, J lost 7 bases, and 8 bases stayed unmatched. The CDR3 covers 15 residues. The CDR3 region has the DNA TGTGCCAGCAGCAGTTCGGGACAGCCCAATTCACCCCTCCACTTT. Amino acids: CASSSSGQPNSPLHF.

The chain links TRBV28 to TRBJ1-6; D not certain. This CDR3 is built from 14 residues. CDR1 MDHEN and CDR2 SYDVKM come from the germline V gene. Trimming removed 1 base at V and 7 bases at J, with 8 bases between. CDR3: CASSLSPVNSPLHF. Here the CDR3 DNA reads TGTGCCAGCAGTTTATCTCCGGTAAATTCACCCCTCCACTTT.

The chain couples TRBV7-2 to TRBJ2-5, with D possibly being TRBD2 (6 bases). Germline V gene lookup returns CDR1 SGHTA and CDR2 FQGNSA. Trimming removed 5 bases from V and 1 base from J, with 14 bases in between. The CDR3 covers 15 residues. CDR3 loop: CASSRGGSGQETQYF. Here the CDR3 DNA reads TGTGCCAGCAGCAGAGGAGGTAGCGGCCAAGAGACCCAGTACTTC.